This T cell receptor beta chain comes out of a study of blood T cell repertoires in COVID-19. Clones were sequenced by immunoSEQ multiplex PCR, and TCRdb holds only the in-frame ones, with some missing. The table lists 51,000 or so clones, about 90% of them singletons. The germline CDR1 and CDR2 sequences are SGHDT and YYEEEE. The CDR3 is 14 amino acids. Trimming took 4 bases from V and 6 from J; bases not matched to a gene: 7. The origin of this receptor is an elderly man with acute or convalescent COVID-19. Sequenced material: peripheral blood. The rearrangement joins TRBV5-6 to TRBJ2-1; 7 nucleotides align to TRBD2. Here the CDR3 reads CASSAGTGGNEQFF. In nucleotides, the CDR3 is TGTGCCAGCAGCGCCGGGACGGGGGGCAATGAGCAGTTCTTC.